The rows below give T cell receptor beta chains drawn from one sample of a study of early T cells in non-severe SARS-CoV-2 infection. TCRdb recomputed calls from the 5' RACE reads with MiXCR, one row per CDR3 protein. The sample contains roughly 56,000 distinct CDR3 sequences, about 13% of which appear only once. Sequenced sample: whole blood. These TCRs come from an adult who was a healthcare worker with PCR-confirmed SARS-CoV-2 infection or an uninfected control (not recorded which). Both conserved end residues are part of each CDR3. D genes are given only for firm matches.

>TRBD1|TRBV11-3
CASTKDRMIFYEQYF
>-|TRBV7-6
CASITEESYNEQFF
>-|TRBV5-1
CASSRDGVSTDTQYF
>TRBD1|TRBV28
CASSRTGQETQYF
>-|TRBV21-1
CASTLRGGKSSYNSPLHF
>TRBD2|TRBV28
CASSLSERGRQETQYF
>TRBD1|TRBV20-1
CSAPGQANTEAFF
>TRBD1|TRBV27
CASSLQGQGGSNQPQHF
>-|TRBV5-6
CASSWGQENTEAFF
>-|TRBV20-1
CSARRSGTIGYTF
>TRBD1|TRBV14
CASSRDRVNEHFF
>TRBD1|TRBV20-1
CSAESSGTGSYEQYF
>-|TRBV11-2
CASSTLSSDNYGYTF
>-|TRBV5-8
CASNPEGVYNSPLHF
>TRBD1|TRBV20-1
CSARAPGGENQPQHF
>-|TRBV29-1
CSVESGFGDEQFF
>-|TRBV28
CASSLFADTQYF
>-|TRBV7-2
CASSLNADYGYTF
>-|TRBV7-9
CASSLRGGDTQYF
>-|TRBV5-1
CASSLGILGSSYEQYF
>TRBD1|TRBV3-1
CASSQGMYRPGGMNSPLHF
>TRBD1|TRBV6-6
CASRLDRARAFF
>TRBD1|TRBV7-9
CASSLSAWDRGPGTIYF
>-|TRBV20-1
CSAGVGNQPQHF
>-|TRBV28
CASSRYEQFF
>TRBD1|TRBV5-1
CASSLGGTGTRETQYF
>-|TRBV14
CASSRIATMPPDTQYF
>-|TRBV18
CASSRGRTSYEQYF
>-|TRBV12-5
CASGLGGPAGEQYF
>-|TRBV7-3
CASRGESNEQYF
>-|TRBV29-1
CSVVKWAANEQFF
>TRBD1|TRBV10-2
CASRTGTGSKQYF
>-|TRBV28
CASSQTVSYQETQYF
>TRBD1|TRBV29-1
CSVQGQVYEQYF
>-|TRBV11-1
CAGSPQNTEAFF
>-|TRBV2
CASRGRDAGSYEQYF
>-|TRBV11-3
CASSLGGGGPNEKLFF
>-|TRBV15
CATSSHGSAEAFF
>TRBD1|TRBV19
CASSIHGLGTESYNEQFF
>TRBD1|TRBV20-1
CSATGKGATKNIQYF